This T cell receptor beta chain was recorded in a study of blood T cells in healthy people across ages. Whole-study findings and limits: Long-lived and aged donors differed, with more naive CD4+ cells and higher diversity in the long-lived.

This clonotype was seen a handful of times. Its antigen remains unidentified. Then a second PCR, running roughly 7 to 11 cycles, was carried out with a sample-barcoded 5' primer and a J-beta primer mix. TCRdb passed the 5' RACE reads through MiXCR, listing each CDR3 protein once. The data show some 790,000 distinct CDR3 sequences, 29% seen once. This clonotype was sampled from a woman aged 80 or over in good health. The sample consisted of blood.

This CDR3 is CASSLRTEAYGYTF. CDR3 nucleotide sequence: TGCGCCAGCAGCTTACGGACTGAGGCCTATGGCTACACCTTC. The rearrangement joins TRBV5-1 to TRBJ1-2; no clear D gene. CDR3 length: 14 residues. V lost 2 bases and J lost 4, with 12 bases in between. Germline CDR1 reads SGHRS; CDR2 reads YFSETQ.